What follows are 6 T cell receptor beta chains derived from one specimen sequenced in a study of type 1 regulatory T cells. Their antigen targets remain unknown. One entry per CDR3 protein, called by TCRdb with MiXCR from the reads. This table has tens of thousands of distinct CDR3 sequences, about half appearing once. Sequencing was performed on cultured T cells, either the whole culture or a sorted T cell fraction (not recorded which). The receptors were gathered from a human donor in good health.

In this sample, this clonotype turned up a few times. The genes are TRBV7-9 and TRBJ1-2; 7 bases align to TRBD1. The germline gives CDR1 SEHNR, CDR2 FQNEAQ (reference sequence). This CDR3 spans 13 amino acids. V dropped 5 bases and J dropped 6; count of bases not matched to a gene: 6. CDR3 coding DNA: TGTGCCAGCAGCCTACAGGGGCAGGATGGCTACACCTTC. It yields the protein CASSLQGQDGYTF. The full variable domain, rest sourced from reference TRBV7-9 and TRBJ1-2, is DTGVSQNPRHKITKRGQNVTFRCDPISEHNRLYWYRQTLGQGPEFLTYFQNEAQLEKSRLLSDRFSAERPKGSFSTLEIQRTEQGDSAMYLCASSLQGQDGYTFGSGTRLTVV.

The V call is TRBV20-1, the J call TRBJ2-3, with 8 positions matching TRBD2. The V and J ends lost 6 bases and 1 base, in that order; junction bases with no gene match: 18. The CDR3 length is 18 residues. Germline CDR1 DFQATT, CDR2 SNEGSKA (reference sequence). CDR3 nucleotide sequence: TGCAGTGCCACCTCTACGGGGGGGGGCCTTAGGGGCACAGATACGCAGTATTTT. This gives the protein CSATSTGGGLRGTDTQYF.

This clonotype is medium-sized. V and J are TRBV19 and TRBJ1-5, with unresolved D. CDR3 size: 12 residues. CDR1 and CDR2 from the germline V gene are LNHDA and SQIVND (reference sequence). Trimming shortened V by 6 bases and J by 4 bases, and 7 bases separated the two germline ends. In DNA form, the CDR3 reads TGTGCCAGTAGCACCAGGAATCAGCCCCAGCATTTT. It is translated as CASSTRNQPQHF.

This clonotype was seen at least ten times. This chain connects TRBV12-3 or TRBV12-4 to TRBJ1-1, with TRBD1 as a possible D gene (6 bases). The CDR3 spans 14 residues. V was shortened by 3 bases and J by 5 bases, with 13 bases between the two germline ends. CDR3: CASSLWGLRTEAFF. As DNA, the CDR3 is TGTGCCAGCAGTTTGTGGGGGCTGCGAACTGAAGCTTTCTTT.

This chain uses TRBV7-2 with TRBJ1-5, with D hard to call. V lost 1 base to trimming and J lost 4 bases, with 11 bases between them. The CDR3 loop spans 15 amino acids. Germline-derived CDR1 and CDR2 are SGHTA and FQGNSA. CDR3 sequence (DNA): TGTGCCAGCAGCTTAGTAGGACTTACTAATCAGCCCCAGCATTTT. It codes for CASSLVGLTNQPQHF.

This clonotype was picked up a small number of times. The chain combines TRBV7-2 with TRBJ2-7; a weak D match, TRBD1 (5 bases). CDR3 length: 16 amino acids. CDR1 and CDR2 from the germline V gene are SGHTA and FQGNSA. V was cut by 2 bases and J by 3 bases, with 17 bases left in between. CDR3 loop: CASSLRGVVWGYEQYF. The CDR3 bases are TGTGCCAGCAGCTTAAGGGGTGTGGTTTGGGGCTACGAGCAGTACTTC. Together with reference TRBV7-2 and TRBJ2-7, the CDR3 gives the full variable domain: GAGVSQSPSNKVTEKGKDVELRCDPISGHTALYWYRQSLGQGLEFLIYFQGNSAPDKSGLPSDRFSAERTGGSVSTLTIQRTQQEDSAVYLCASSLRGVVWGYEQYFGPGTRLTVT.